This T cell receptor beta chain was sequenced during a study of early T cells in non-severe SARS-CoV-2 infection (dated by TCRdb to 2020 to 2023). At the level of the whole study: Because TCR sequencing relied on bulk RNA taken from unsorted whole blood, pairing of alpha and beta chains was not possible. Overall study results and their limits: VDJdb matching was skewed toward anti-spike CD8 responses and likely underestimated virus-specific expansions, missing private and CD4 specificities.

In this sample, this clonotype turned up a few times. Its antigen is still unknown. One base away there is no much larger clone; base qualities are not given. Library generation was performed with 5' RACE. The listed sequencing device is NextSeq 500. To correct for sequencing error and PCR bias, the TCR library protocol tagged individual cDNA molecules with unique molecular identifiers. Sequencing covered both TCR alpha and beta chains, and within each sample the abundances of alpha and beta sequences were tightly co-correlated. As for the authors' bioinformatics: Decombinator V4 was used to annotate TCR sequences for V gene, J gene and CDR3. Expanded TCRs were defined as changing significantly between any two time points under a Poisson model with p below 0.0001. TCR abundances were normalised to the total number of TCRs sequenced per sample and were expressed as counts per million. TRAV1-2 paired with TRAJ12, TRAJ20 or TRAJ33 defined MAIT TCRs, while TRAV10 paired with TRAJ18 defined iNKT TCRs. A search of VDJdb, accessed on 1 November 2021, was run for TCRs annotated to CMV, EBV and SARS-CoV-2, with TCRs annotated for multiple antigens excluded. In-frame beta chains were kept once TCRdb had trimmed the public reads at Q25 with fastp and called clones with MiXCR. Rows merge per CDR3 protein into single entries with the most common DNA and genes. TCRdb's processing, not the study's, gives the V and J calls here. The sample contains about 69,000 distinct CDR3 sequences, roughly a tenth of them found a single time. The biggest ten clones account for about 6% of the sample.

The study was a case-control design nested within a healthcare worker cohort in London, UK, with weekly nasopharyngeal swab PCR tests and blood sampling. Healthcare workers were recruited between 23 and 31 March 2020, during the week of the UK lockdown, and were followed weekly for up to about 15 weeks. Sequences MNHNY (CDR1) and SVGAGI (CDR2) are obtained from the germline V gene (reference sequence). The CDR3 contains 15 residues, cysteine and phenylalanine counted. The CDR3 DNA has 45 bases and is translated from base 1. The junction carries 14 bases between V and J, which are trimmed by 8 bases and 0 bases respectively.

The rearrangement joined TRBV6-6 to TRBJ2-4; possibly the D gene is TRBD2, per 5 matching bases. Material: whole blood. This TCR derives from an adult who was a healthcare worker with PCR-confirmed SARS-CoV-2 infection or an uninfected control (not recorded which). The nucleotide sequence reads TGTGCCAGCGTAGAGGGCGGTTTAGCCAAAAACATTCAGTACTTC. It encodes CASVEGGLAKNIQYF.